This T cell receptor (beta chain) was recovered during a study of blood T cell repertoires in COVID-19. Study as a whole: Samples representing acute and convalescent COVID-19 were sourced from the United States, Italy and Spain. T cells, B-cell-depleted T cells, or PBMCs provided the cDNA or gDNA that served as material.

The CDR3 has 13 amino acids. Between the trimmed V and J ends, which lost 4 bases and 2 bases, there was a span of 11 bases. Germline CDR1 GTSNPN, CDR2 SVGIG (reference sequence). In the source study's methods: Estimated nucleated cell counts came from reference gene primer amplification. TCRdb's copy holds only in-frame clones and misses some; the assay was immunoSEQ multiplex PCR. From that table come the V and J calls and clone size; the DNA was used to work out D and trimming. The repertoire consists of 77,000 or so clones, with about 87% occurring once and the leading ten covering approximately 4.5%.

The sequenced sample consisted of peripheral blood. This TCR was recovered from a man in his fifties or sixties with active COVID-19. The chain uses TRBV30 and TRBJ1-2; D may be TRBD1 (6 bases). For the CDR3, the DNA is TGTGCCTGGAATTCGGGGGGCAACTATGGCTACACCTTC. It encodes CAWNSGGNYGYTF.